Below, one T cell receptor beta chain is given with its context. Under the authors' procedure: The assay estimated nucleated cells by amplifying reference gene primers. Sequencing was performed with immunoSEQ multiplex PCR; in TCRdb, only in-frame clones are kept and a portion is missing. That table is the source of V, J and clone size, and D and trimming were worked out from the DNA. The sample has some 200,000 clones; about 85% are singletons. V lost 0 bases and J 7 bases, leaving 9 bases between the germline ends. Germline CDR1 MNHEY, CDR2 SMNVEV (reference sequence). The CDR3 runs 14 residues. The data belong to a study of blood T cell repertoires in COVID-19. In the study overall: Samples taken during acute and convalescent COVID-19 were collected in the United States, Italy and Spain. From T cells, B-cell-depleted T cells, or PBMCs came the material, which was cDNA or gDNA.

The specimen sequenced was peripheral blood. The receptor was derived from a woman aged 80 or over with acute or convalescent COVID-19. The chain links TRBV27 to TRBJ2-2; D possibly corresponds to TRBD2 (5 bases). The CDR3 sequence is CASSLSRGFGELFF. The CDR3 DNA is TGTGCCAGCAGTTTATCACGAGGGTTCGGGGAGCTGTTTTTT.